The entry below describes one T cell receptor beta chain. Its antigen is still unknown. The sample comes from a study of blood T cells in healthy people across ages. Across the study: About one barcoded beta molecule per two T cells was captured by template switching.

For the second PCR, which ran for 7 to 11 cycles, a sample-barcoded 5' primer and a J-beta primer mix were used. A minimum of 3 million CDR3-containing paired-end reads was obtained for each sample. TCRdb re-called the 5' RACE reads through MiXCR, storing one row per CDR3 protein. The data show fewer than 1.5 million distinct CDR3 sequences, around two fifths seen once. The sample providers were healthy Caucasian people from Russia, aged roughly 6 to 95. Germline-derived CDR1 and CDR2 are MDHEN and SYDVKM. The CDR3 length is 14 residues. V lost 6 bases to trimming and J lost 9 bases, with 20 bases between them. The study's findings and limits: Measured against age, TCR beta diversity per million T cells decreased in a roughly linear manner.

The rearrangement links TRBV28 to TRBJ1-2; no firm D call. The source material was blood. This sequence originates from a woman under 30 in good health. CDR3 sequence: CASRTPGPPQSYTF. CDR3 nucleotide sequence: TGTGCCAGCAGGACCCCCGGGCCCCCCCAAAGCTACACCTTC.